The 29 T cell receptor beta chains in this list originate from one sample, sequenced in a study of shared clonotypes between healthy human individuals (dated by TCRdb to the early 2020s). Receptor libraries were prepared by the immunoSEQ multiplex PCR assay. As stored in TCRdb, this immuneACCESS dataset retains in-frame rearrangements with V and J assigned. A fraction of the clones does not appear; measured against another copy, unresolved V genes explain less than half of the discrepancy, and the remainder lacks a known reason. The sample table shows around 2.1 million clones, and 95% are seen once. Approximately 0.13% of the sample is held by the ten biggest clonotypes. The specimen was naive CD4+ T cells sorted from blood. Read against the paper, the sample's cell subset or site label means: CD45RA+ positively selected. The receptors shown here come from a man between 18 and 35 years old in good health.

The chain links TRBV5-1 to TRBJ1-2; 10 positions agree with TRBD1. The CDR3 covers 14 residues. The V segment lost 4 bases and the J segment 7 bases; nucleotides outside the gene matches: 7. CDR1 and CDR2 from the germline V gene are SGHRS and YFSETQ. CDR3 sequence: CASSTPGQGIGYTF. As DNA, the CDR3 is TGCGCCAGCAGCACACCGGGACAGGGGATTGGCTACACCTTC.

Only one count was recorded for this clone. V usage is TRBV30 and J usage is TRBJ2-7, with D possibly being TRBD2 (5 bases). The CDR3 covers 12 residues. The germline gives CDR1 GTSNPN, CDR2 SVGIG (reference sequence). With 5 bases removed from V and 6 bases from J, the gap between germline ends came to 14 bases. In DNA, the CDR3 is TGTGCCTGGGGTTCCTGGGCGGGCGAGCAGTACTTC. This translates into CAWGSWAGEQYF. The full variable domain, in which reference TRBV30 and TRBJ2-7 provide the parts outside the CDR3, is SQTIHQWPATLVQPVGSPLSLECTVEGTSNPNLYWYRQAAGRGLQLLFYSVGIGQISSEVPQNLSASRPQDRQFILSSKKLLLSDSGFYLCAWGSWAGEQYFGPGTRLTVT.

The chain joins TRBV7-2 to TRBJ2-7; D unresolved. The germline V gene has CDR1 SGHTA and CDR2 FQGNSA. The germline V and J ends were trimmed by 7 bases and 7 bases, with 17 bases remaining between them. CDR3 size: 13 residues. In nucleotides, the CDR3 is TGTGCCAGCACGACCGGGTCCGCTGGGGAGCAGTACTTC. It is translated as CASTTGSAGEQYF.

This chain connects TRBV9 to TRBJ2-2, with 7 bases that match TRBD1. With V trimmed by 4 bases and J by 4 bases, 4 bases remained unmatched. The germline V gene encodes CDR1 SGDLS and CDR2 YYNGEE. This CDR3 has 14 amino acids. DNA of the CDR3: TGTGCCAGCAGCCGGGACAGACCCACCGGGGAGCTGTTTTTT. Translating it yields CASSRDRPTGELFF. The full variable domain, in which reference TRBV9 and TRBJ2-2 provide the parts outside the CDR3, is DSGVTQTPKHLITATGQRVTLRCSPRSGDLSVYWYQQSLDQGLQFLIQYYNGEERAKGNILERFSAQQFPDLHSELNLSSLELGDSALYFCASSRDRPTGELFFGEGSRLTVL.

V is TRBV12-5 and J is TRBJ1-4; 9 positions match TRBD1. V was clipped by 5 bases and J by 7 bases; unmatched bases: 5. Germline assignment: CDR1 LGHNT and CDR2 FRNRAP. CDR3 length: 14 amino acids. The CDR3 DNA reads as TGTGCTAGTGGTCAAACAGGGGGCGGTGAAAAACTGTTTTTT. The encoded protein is CASGQTGGGEKLFF.

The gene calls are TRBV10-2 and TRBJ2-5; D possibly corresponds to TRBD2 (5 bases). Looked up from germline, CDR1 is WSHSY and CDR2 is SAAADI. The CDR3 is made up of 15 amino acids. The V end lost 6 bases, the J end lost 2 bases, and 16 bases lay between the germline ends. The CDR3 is CASRDRGSYQETQYF. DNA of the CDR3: TGCGCCAGCAGAGACCGGGGTAGCTATCAAGAGACCCAGTACTTC.

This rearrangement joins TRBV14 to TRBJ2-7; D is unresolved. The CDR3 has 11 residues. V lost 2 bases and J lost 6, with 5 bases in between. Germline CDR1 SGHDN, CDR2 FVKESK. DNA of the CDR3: TGTGCCAGCAGCCAAATCGGCGAGCAGTACTTC. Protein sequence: CASSQIGEQYF.

The CDR3 reads CASGPGQGNTDTQYF. The CDR3 coding sequence is TGTGCTAGTGGTCCCGGACAGGGGAACACAGATACGCAGTATTTT. The V gene is TRBV12-5, the J gene TRBJ2-3, with 9 bases matching TRBD1. Germline CDR1 is LGHNT and CDR2 is FRNRAP. Trimming removed 5 bases from V and 2 bases from J; junction bases left unmatched: 5. The CDR3 runs 15 residues.

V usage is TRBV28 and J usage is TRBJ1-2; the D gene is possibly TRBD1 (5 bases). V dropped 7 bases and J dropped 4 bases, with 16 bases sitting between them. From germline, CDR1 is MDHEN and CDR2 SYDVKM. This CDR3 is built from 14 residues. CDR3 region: CASTPGPGGYGYTF. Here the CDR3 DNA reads TGTGCCAGCACCCCAGGGCCGGGTGGCTATGGCTACACCTTC.

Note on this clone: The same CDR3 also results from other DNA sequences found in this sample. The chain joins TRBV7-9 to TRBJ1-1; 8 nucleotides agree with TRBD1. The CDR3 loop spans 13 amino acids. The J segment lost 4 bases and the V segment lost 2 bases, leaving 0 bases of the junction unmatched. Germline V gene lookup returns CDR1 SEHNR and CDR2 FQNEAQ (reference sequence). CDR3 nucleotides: TGTGCCAGCAGCTTAACAGGGGGCACTGAAGCTTTCTTT. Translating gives CASSLTGGTEAFF. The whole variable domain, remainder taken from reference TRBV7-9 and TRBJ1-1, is DTGVSQNPRHKITKRGQNVTFRCDPISEHNRLYWYRQTLGQGPEFLTYFQNEAQLEKSRLLSDRFSAERPKGSFSTLEIQRTEQGDSAMYLCASSLTGGTEAFFGQGTRLTVV.

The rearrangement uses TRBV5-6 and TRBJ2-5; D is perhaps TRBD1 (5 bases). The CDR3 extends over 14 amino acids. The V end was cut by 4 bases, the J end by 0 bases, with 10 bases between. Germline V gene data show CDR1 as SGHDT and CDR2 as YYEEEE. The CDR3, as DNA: TGTGCCAGCAGCACCGGACACAACCAAGAGACCCAGTACTTC. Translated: CASSTGHNQETQYF.

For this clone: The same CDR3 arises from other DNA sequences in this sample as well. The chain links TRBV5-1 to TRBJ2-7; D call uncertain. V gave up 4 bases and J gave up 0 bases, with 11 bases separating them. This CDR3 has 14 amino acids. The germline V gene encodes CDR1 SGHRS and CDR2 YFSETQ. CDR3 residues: CASSVDSSSYEQYF. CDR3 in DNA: TGCGCCAGCAGCGTAGACTCAAGCTCCTACGAGCAGTACTTC.

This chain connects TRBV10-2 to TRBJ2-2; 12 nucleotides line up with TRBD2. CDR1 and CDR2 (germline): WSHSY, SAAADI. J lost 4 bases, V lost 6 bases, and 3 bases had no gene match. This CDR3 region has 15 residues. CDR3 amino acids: CASSRTSGTTGELFF. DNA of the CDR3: TGCGCCAGCAGCAGGACTAGCGGGACCACCGGGGAGCTGTTTTTT.

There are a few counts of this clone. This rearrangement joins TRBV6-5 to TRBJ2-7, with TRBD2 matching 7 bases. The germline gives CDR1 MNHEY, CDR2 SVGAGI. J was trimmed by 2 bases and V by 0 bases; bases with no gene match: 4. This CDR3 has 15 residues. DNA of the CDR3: TGTGCCAGCAGTTACTCGCCTAGCGGTGCCTACGAGCAGTACTTC. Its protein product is CASSYSPSGAYEQYF.

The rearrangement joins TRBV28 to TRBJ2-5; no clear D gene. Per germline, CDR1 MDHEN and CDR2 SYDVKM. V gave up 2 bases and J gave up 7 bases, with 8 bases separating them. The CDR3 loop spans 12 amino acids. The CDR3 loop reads CASSLGSGTQYF. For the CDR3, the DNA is TGTGCCAGCAGTTTAGGGTCGGGGACCCAGTACTTC.

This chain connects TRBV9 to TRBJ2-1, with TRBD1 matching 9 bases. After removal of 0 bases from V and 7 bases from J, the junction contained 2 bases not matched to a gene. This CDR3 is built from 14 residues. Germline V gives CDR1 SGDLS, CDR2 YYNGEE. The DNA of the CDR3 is TGTGCCAGCAGCGTAGGGGGGACAGGGAATGAGCAGTTCTTC. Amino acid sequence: CASSVGGTGNEQFF.

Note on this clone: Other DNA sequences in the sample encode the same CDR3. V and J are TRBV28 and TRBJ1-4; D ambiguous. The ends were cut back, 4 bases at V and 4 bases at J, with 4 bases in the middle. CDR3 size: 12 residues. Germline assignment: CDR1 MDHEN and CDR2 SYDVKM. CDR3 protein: CASSSLNEKLFF. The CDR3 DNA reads TGTGCCAGCAGTTCACTTAATGAAAAACTGTTTTTT.

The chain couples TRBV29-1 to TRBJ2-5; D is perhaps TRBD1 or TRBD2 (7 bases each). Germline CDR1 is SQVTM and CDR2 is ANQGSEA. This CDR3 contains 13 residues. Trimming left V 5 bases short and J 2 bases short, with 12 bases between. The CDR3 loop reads CSVTRGGQETQYF. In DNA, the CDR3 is TGCAGCGTTACCAGGGGGGGACAAGAGACCCAGTACTTC.

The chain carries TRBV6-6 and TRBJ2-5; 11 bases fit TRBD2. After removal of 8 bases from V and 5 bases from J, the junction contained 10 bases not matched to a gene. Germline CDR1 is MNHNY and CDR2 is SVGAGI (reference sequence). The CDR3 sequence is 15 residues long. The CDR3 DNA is TGTGCCAGCCGTACTAGCGGGGGTCGGAGGGAGACCCAGTACTTC. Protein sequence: CASRTSGGRRETQYF.

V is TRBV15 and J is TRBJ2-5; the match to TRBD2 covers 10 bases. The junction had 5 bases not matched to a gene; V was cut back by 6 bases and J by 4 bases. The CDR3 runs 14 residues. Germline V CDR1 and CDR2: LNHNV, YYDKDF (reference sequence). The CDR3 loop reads CATSRLAGVETQYF. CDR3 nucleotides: TGTGCCACCAGTCGGCTAGCGGGGGTAGAGACCCAGTACTTC.

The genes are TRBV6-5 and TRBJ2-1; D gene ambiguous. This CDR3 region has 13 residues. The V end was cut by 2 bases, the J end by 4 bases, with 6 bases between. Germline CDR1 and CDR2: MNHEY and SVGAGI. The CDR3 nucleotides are TGTGCCAGCAGTTACACAGCATACAATGAGCAGTTCTTC. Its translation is CASSYTAYNEQFF.

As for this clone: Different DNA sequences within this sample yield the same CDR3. The CDR3 bases are TGTGCCAGCTCCCCCGGACAGAGCTCTGGAAACACCATATATTTT. Its translation is CASSPGQSSGNTIYF. This chain connects TRBV11-2 to TRBJ1-3; D might be TRBD1 (6 bases). CDR3 length: 15 amino acids. V lost 8 bases and J lost 0, with 14 bases in between. The germline CDR1 and CDR2 sequences are SGHAT and FQNNGV.

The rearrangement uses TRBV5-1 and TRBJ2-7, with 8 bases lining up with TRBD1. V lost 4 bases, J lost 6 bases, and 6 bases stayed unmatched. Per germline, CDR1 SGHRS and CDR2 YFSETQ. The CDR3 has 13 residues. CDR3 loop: CASSTGQGGEQYF. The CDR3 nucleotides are TGCGCCAGCAGCACAGGACAGGGCGGCGAGCAGTACTTC.

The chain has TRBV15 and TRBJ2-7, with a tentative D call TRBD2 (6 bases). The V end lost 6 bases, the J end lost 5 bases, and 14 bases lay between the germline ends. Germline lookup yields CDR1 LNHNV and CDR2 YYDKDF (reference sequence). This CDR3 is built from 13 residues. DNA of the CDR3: TGTGCCACCAGAAGACAAGGGAGGAACGAGCAGTACTTC. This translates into CATRRQGRNEQYF.

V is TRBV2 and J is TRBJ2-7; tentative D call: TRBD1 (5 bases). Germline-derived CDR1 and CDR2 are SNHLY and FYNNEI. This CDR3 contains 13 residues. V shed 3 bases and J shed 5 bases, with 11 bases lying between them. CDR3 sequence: CASSEETVDEQYF. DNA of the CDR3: TGTGCCAGCAGTGAGGAGACAGTCGACGAGCAGTACTTC.

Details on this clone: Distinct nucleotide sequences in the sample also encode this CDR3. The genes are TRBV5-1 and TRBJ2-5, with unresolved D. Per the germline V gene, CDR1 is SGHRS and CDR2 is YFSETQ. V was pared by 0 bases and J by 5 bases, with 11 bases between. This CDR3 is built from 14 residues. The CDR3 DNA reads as TGCGCCAGCAGCTTGGGATTAGCCGGGGAGACCCAGTACTTC. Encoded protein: CASSLGLAGETQYF.

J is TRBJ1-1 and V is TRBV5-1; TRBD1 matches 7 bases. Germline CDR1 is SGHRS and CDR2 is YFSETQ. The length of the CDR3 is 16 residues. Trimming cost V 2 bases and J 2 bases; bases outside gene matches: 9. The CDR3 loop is CASSFGRGSKNTEAFF. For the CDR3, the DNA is TGCGCCAGCAGCTTCGGCAGGGGGAGTAAAAACACTGAAGCTTTCTTT.

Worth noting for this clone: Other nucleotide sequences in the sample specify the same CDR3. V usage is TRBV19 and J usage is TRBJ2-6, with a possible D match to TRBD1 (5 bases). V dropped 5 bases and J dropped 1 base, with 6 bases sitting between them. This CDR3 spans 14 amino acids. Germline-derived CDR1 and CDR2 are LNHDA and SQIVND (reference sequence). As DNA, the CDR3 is TGTGCCAGTAGTCAGGGTTCTGGGGCCAACGTCCTGACTTTC. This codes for CASSQGSGANVLTF.

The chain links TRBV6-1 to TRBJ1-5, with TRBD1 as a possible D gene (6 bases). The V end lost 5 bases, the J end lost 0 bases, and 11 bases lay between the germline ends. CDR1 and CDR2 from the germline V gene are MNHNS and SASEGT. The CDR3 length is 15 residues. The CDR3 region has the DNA TGTGCCAGCAGTTTGGACAGTGGTAGCAATCAGCCCCAGCATTTT. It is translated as CASSLDSGSNQPQHF.